Shown below are 23 T cell receptor beta chains from a single sample sequenced in a study of human T cells and chemical hapten exposure. TCRdb reprocessed the RACE reads via MiXCR and lists one record per CDR3 protein. The repertoire holds about 270,000 distinct CDR3 sequences, with just under 8% as singletons. Specified time point: pre-sensitization, week 0. The treatment denotes: therapeutic diphenylcyclopropenone sensitization with weekly scalp DPC. The sample in question was whole blood, obtained in connection with sensitization to the hapten diphenylcyclopropenone (DPC). The source is a man aged 18 to 30 with alopecia areata. Some clones in this sample may be carry-over from other donors' samples.

This clonotype has a handful of counts. The chain has TRBV28 and TRBJ1-1, with 7 nucleotides matching TRBD1. Germline CDR1 is MDHEN and CDR2 is SYDVKM. The CDR3 has 14 amino acids. The trim removed 5 bases at V and 6 bases at J, leaving 9 bases unmatched. The DNA for the CDR3 is TGTGCCAGCAGTGTGGACAGGTCCGGCCCTGAAGCTTTCTTT. Its translation: CASSVDRSGPEAFF. Using reference TRBV28 and TRBJ1-1 for the parts outside the CDR3, the full variable domain is DVKVTQSSRYLVKRTGEKVFLECVQDMDHENMFWYRQDPGLGLRLIYFSYDVKMKEKGDIPEGYSVSREKKERFSLILESASTNQTSMYLCASSVDRSGPEAFFGQGTRLTVV.

The chain uses TRBV7-2 and TRBJ2-4; 8 bases map to TRBD1. This CDR3 is built from 16 residues. J lost 2 bases, V lost 5 bases, and 8 bases had no gene match. The germline gives CDR1 SGHTA, CDR2 FQGNSA. For the CDR3, the DNA is TGTGCCAGCAGCCTACGGACAGGGTTGACCAAAAACATTCAGTACTTC. It yields the protein CASSLRTGLTKNIQYF.

In its sample, this clonotype was seen many times. The gene calls are TRBV29-1 and TRBJ2-2; unclear D gene. The CDR3 is 14 amino acids. The ends were cut back, 4 bases at V and 6 bases at J, with 15 bases in the middle. In germline, CDR1 is SQVTM, CDR2 ANQGSEA. DNA for the CDR3: TGCAGCGTTGGGAGTGCAGGATCCCCCGGGGAGCTGTTTTTT. It translates to CSVGSAGSPGELFF.

The chain employs TRBV14 and TRBJ1-5, with D possibly matching TRBD1 (6 bases). This CDR3 comprises 16 residues. V shed 4 bases and J shed 1 base, with 14 bases lying between them. CDR1 and CDR2 (germline): SGHDN, FVKESK. The CDR3, as DNA: TGTGCCAGCAGCCCGGTTGCAGGGGTCAGCAATCAGCCCCAGCATTTT. Its translation is CASSPVAGVSNQPQHF.

This clonotype appeared a few times. The chain is built from TRBV7-8 and TRBJ2-3; 12 bases agree with TRBD2. The V segment lost 1 base and the J segment 2 bases; nucleotides outside the gene matches: 4. This CDR3 region has 17 residues. Looked up from germline, CDR1 is SGHVS and CDR2 is FQNEAQ. CDR3 sequence: CASSLVASGGATDTQYF. The CDR3 region has the DNA TGTGCCAGCAGCTTAGTGGCTAGCGGGGGGGCCACAGATACGCAGTATTTT.

This clonotype occurred a few times. J is TRBJ2-2 and V is TRBV6-1; TRBD1 agrees at 8 bases. The CDR3 contains 14 residues. CDR1 is MNHNS, CDR2 SASEGT, per germline. The ends lost 5 bases at V and 7 bases at J; junction bases unmatched: 6. DNA of the CDR3: TGTGCCAGCAGTCGGACAGGGTTGGACGGGGAGCTGTTTTTT. Translated, it gives CASSRTGLDGELFF.

This clonotype was observed many times. J is TRBJ1-3 and V is TRBV27, with D possibly matching TRBD1 (5 bases). The germline gives CDR1 MNHEY, CDR2 SMNVEV (reference sequence). The V and J ends lost 5 bases and 4 bases respectively, with 12 bases between them. This CDR3 comprises 14 residues. The CDR3 bases are TGTGCCAGCAGTCAAGAAAGACAGGGAAACACCATATATTTT. Translated, it gives CASSQERQGNTIYF.

This clonotype occurred a few times. The chain has TRBV9 and TRBJ1-4; no reliable D call. Germline values: CDR1 SGDLS, CDR2 YYNGEE. The V end was cut by 1 base, the J end by 10 bases, with 17 bases between. This CDR3 spans 15 amino acids. CDR3 coding DNA: TGTGCCAGCAGCGTACAGCCGGCGGCAGGCTCAAAACTGTTTTTT. It translates to CASSVQPAAGSKLFF.

The table lists this clonotype with many counts. The V call is TRBV11-2, the J call TRBJ1-1; maybe TRBD1 (5 bases). V was cut by 7 bases and J by 12 bases, with 18 bases left in between. Germline V gene sequence: CDR1 SGHAT, CDR2 FQNNGV. The CDR3 has 12 residues. The CDR3 DNA sequence: TGTGCCAGCAACGCCCGGGGCAGTTTTTCTTTCTTT. It specifies CASNARGSFSFF. Variable domain in full (rest from reference TRBV11-2 and TRBJ1-1): EAGVAQSPRYKIIEKRQSVAFWCNPISGHATLYWYQQILGQGPKLLIQFQNNGVVDDSQLPKDRFSAERLKGVDSTLKIQPAKLEDSAVYLCASNARGSFSFFGQGTRLTVV.

This clonotype was found many times. V usage is TRBV12-3 or TRBV12-4 and J usage is TRBJ2-6, with unresolved D. The germline V and J ends were trimmed by 4 bases and 2 bases, with 6 bases remaining between them. There are 14 residues in the CDR3. The DNA of the CDR3 is TGTGCCAGCAGTTCTCAGACTGGGGCCAACGTCCTGACTTTC. This encodes CASSSQTGANVLTF.

This clonotype was seen a handful of times. V usage is TRBV7-2 and J usage is TRBJ2-1, with 10 positions matching TRBD1. V was clipped by 5 bases and J by 1 base; unmatched bases: 11. CDR1 and CDR2 (germline): SGHTA, FQGNSA. The CDR3 length is 18 residues. The CDR3 DNA reads as TGTGCCAGCAGCCTCCGAGAGACAGGGGGCTTGTCCTACAATGAGCAGTTCTTC. Protein product: CASSLRETGGLSYNEQFF.

This clonotype was seen a few times. The gene calls are TRBV11-1 and TRBJ1-5, with D possibly matching TRBD1 (5 bases). Trimming removed 2 bases at V and 1 base at J, with 18 bases between. CDR1 and CDR2 from the germline V gene are SGHAT and FQDESV (reference sequence). The CDR3 consists of 18 residues. The DNA of the CDR3 is TGTGCCAGCAGCTTAATGCCACAGGACCAAGAAAGCAATCAGCCCCAGCATTTT. This gives the protein CASSLMPQDQESNQPQHF.

This clonotype showed up just a few times. V usage is TRBV9 and J usage is TRBJ1-5; D is unresolved. The CDR3 consists of 14 residues. V was shortened by 0 bases and J by 4 bases, with 8 bases between the two germline ends. Germline V lookup: CDR1 SGDLS, CDR2 YYNGEE. The CDR3 reads CASSVVPGNQPQHF. In nucleotides, the CDR3 is TGTGCCAGCAGCGTAGTGCCGGGAAATCAGCCCCAGCATTTT.

This clonotype has only a few counts. The rearrangement joins TRBV7-9 to TRBJ1-6; D gene unclear. V gave up 0 bases and J gave up 7 bases, with 10 bases separating them. Germline lookup yields CDR1 SEHNR and CDR2 FQNEAQ (reference sequence). The length of the CDR3 is 15 residues. CDR3 in amino acids: CASSLAVSSNSPLHF. Here the CDR3 DNA reads TGTGCCAGCAGCTTAGCAGTCAGCTCCAATTCACCCCTCCACTTT.

The gene calls are TRBV5-6 and TRBJ2-3; 11 positions agree with TRBD1. The CDR3 length is 14 residues. V gave up 4 bases and J gave up 6 bases; unmatched junction bases: 4. CDR1 and CDR2 from the germline V gene are SGHDT and YYEEEE. CDR3 DNA sequence: TGTGCCAGCAGCGTGGGACAGGGGGTTGATACGCAGTATTTT. This translates into CASSVGQGVDTQYF.

The J gene is TRBJ2-3, the V gene TRBV7-9, with D tentatively TRBD1 (5 bases). The CDR3 consists of 17 residues. Germline CDR1 and CDR2: SEHNR and FQNEAQ (reference sequence). Trimming pared 4 bases from V and 2 bases from J, leaving 19 bases between. CDR3 DNA sequence: TGTGCCAGCAGCTCCCCTAGGGGTGGCAGGGCCACAGATACGCAGTATTTT. Its protein product is CASSSPRGGRATDTQYF.

The chain has TRBV7-9 and TRBJ2-1; 7 positions match TRBD2. Germline V gene data show CDR1 as SEHNR and CDR2 as FQNEAQ (reference sequence). V trimming: 4 bases; J trimming: 8 bases; junction bases outside the gene matches: 14. The CDR3 totals 16 residues. CDR3 nucleotide sequence: TGTGCCAGCAGCTCATATCCGGGGGGAGGCACCGATGAGCAGTTCTTC. Translation: CASSSYPGGGTDEQFF.

This clonotype was observed a handful of times. The chain has TRBV2 and TRBJ2-7; D is undetermined. CDR3 length: 13 amino acids. CDR1 and CDR2 (germline): SNHLY, FYNNEI. Between the trimmed V and J ends, which lost 8 bases and 7 bases, there was a span of 18 bases. The CDR3 loop reads CASGSHRPWEQYF. Here the CDR3 DNA reads TGTGCCAGCGGGTCACACCGGCCGTGGGAGCAGTACTTC. Looking up the rest from reference TRBV2 and TRBJ2-7 gives the full variable domain: EPEVTQTPSHQVTQMGQEVILRCVPISNHLYFYWYRQILGQKVEFLVSFYNNEISEKSEIFDDQFSVERPDGSNFTLKIRSTKLEDSAMYFCASGSHRPWEQYFGPGTRLTVT.

This clonotype showed up just a few times. This chain uses TRBV6-6 with TRBJ1-4; 9 nucleotides line up with TRBD1. V lost 6 bases to trimming and J lost 5 bases; unmatched junction nucleotides: 1. The CDR3 is 13 amino acids. Germline V gives CDR1 MNHNY, CDR2 SVGAGI (reference sequence). The CDR3 here is CASSGQGNEKLFF. CDR3 coding DNA: TGTGCCAGCAGCGGACAGGGGAATGAAAAACTGTTTTTT.

This clonotype was counted ten times or more. The chain couples TRBV11-2 to TRBJ1-2; tentative D call: TRBD1 (5 bases). V lost 5 bases to trimming and J lost 2 bases, with 15 bases between them. There are 15 residues in the CDR3. Germline lookup yields CDR1 SGHAT and CDR2 FQNNGV. CDR3 residues: CASSRLIGTNYGYTF. In nucleotides, the CDR3 is TGTGCCAGCAGCCGATTGATTGGGACGAACTATGGCTACACCTTC.

This clonotype was counted between two and nine times. The rearrangement uses TRBV7-9 and TRBJ1-5; unclear D gene. This CDR3 is built from 14 residues. V dropped 3 bases and J dropped 5 bases, with 11 bases sitting between them. CDR1 and CDR2 (germline): SEHNR, FQNEAQ (reference sequence). The CDR3 bases are TGTGCCAGCAGCTTTTCTGGGAGCGATCAGCCCCAGCATTTT. Amino acid sequence: CASSFSGSDQPQHF.

V and J are TRBV7-6 and TRBJ1-6, with 7 bases identical to TRBD1. Trimming removed 1 base from V and 7 bases from J; junction bases left unmatched: 4. CDR3 length: 15 residues. Germline-derived CDR1 and CDR2 are SGHVS and FNYEAQ. CDR3 protein: CASSLVTGVNSPLHF. CDR3 coding DNA: TGTGCCAGCAGCTTAGTAACAGGGGTGAATTCACCCCTCCACTTT.

The chain uses TRBV27 and TRBJ2-4, with a tentative D call TRBD1 (6 bases). V shed 5 bases and J shed 8 bases, with 16 bases lying between them. This CDR3 is built from 14 residues. The germline gives CDR1 MNHEY, CDR2 SMNVEV (reference sequence). The CDR3 DNA follows: TGTGCCAGCAGTCCCCGACAGGATGGGGACATTCAGTACTTC. Translating it yields CASSPRQDGDIQYF.